Reported below is one TCR beta chain. These data come from a study of T cell changes during pregnancy in multiple sclerosis. The repertoire was sequenced with immunoSEQ multiplex PCR; TCRdb's copy has only in-frame clones and lacks some. The sample records about 40,000 clones, about 94% being singletons. V was trimmed by 0 bases and J by 10 bases, leaving 7 bases between them. Germline values: CDR1 LNHNV, CDR2 YYDKDF (reference sequence). The length of the CDR3 is 12 residues. Sequences were derived from peripheral blood, sampled in the third trimester of pregnancy. The V and J genes are TRBV15 and TRBJ2-1, with D uncertain. This TCR was sampled from a female donor with multiple sclerosis, enrolled in a pregnancy study. In DNA form, the CDR3 reads TGTGCCACCAGCAGAGATGGAGAGGAGCAGTTCTTC. It encodes CATSRDGEEQFF.